This TCR beta chain emerged from a study of blood T cell repertoires in COVID-19. Background on the study: Some COVID-19 samples were acute and others convalescent; all came from the United States, Italy and Spain. T cells, B-cell-depleted T cells, or PBMCs supplied cDNA or gDNA.

The germline gives CDR1 SGHVS, CDR2 FNYEAQ. This CDR3 region has 15 residues. V was clipped by 5 bases and J by 6 bases; unmatched bases: 12. Original processing notes: The authors estimated nucleated cell counts from reference gene primer amplification. Using immunoSEQ multiplex PCR, the repertoire was profiled, and TCRdb retains in-frame clones only, with some absent. V and J calls and clone size are given by that table; D and trimming were obtained from the DNA. The sample holds some 230,000 clones, roughly 84% seen once. Sequenced: peripheral blood. The genes are TRBV7-6 and TRBJ2-7, with 8 bases identical to TRBD1. This TCR was recovered from a man aged 45 to 65 who had recovered from COVID-19. The CDR3 is CASSRQGPVPLEQYF. The DNA of the CDR3 is TGTGCCAGCAGCCGACAGGGGCCCGTCCCCCTCGAGCAGTACTTC.